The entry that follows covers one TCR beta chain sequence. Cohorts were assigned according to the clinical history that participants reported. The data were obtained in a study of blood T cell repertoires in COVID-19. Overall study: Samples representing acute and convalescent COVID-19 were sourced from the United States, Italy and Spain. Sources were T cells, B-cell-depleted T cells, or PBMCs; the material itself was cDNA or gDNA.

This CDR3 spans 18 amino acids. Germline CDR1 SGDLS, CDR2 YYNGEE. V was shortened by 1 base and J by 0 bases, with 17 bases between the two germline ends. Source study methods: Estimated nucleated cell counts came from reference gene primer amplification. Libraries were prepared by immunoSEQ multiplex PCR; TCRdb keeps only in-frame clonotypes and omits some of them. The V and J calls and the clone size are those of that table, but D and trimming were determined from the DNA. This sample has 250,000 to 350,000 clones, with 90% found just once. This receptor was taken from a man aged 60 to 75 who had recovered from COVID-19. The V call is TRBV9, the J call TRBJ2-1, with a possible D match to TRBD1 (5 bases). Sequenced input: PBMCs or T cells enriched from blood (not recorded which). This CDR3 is CASSVTTGRTSSYNEQFF. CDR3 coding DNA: TGTGCCAGCAGCGTAACCACAGGAAGGACCAGCTCCTACAATGAGCAGTTCTTC. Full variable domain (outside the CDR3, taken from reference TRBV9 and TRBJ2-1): DSGVTQTPKHLITATGQRVTLRCSPRSGDLSVYWYQQSLDQGLQFLIQYYNGEERAKGNILERFSAQQFPDLHSELNLSSLELGDSALYFCASSVTTGRTSSYNEQFFGPGTRLTVL.